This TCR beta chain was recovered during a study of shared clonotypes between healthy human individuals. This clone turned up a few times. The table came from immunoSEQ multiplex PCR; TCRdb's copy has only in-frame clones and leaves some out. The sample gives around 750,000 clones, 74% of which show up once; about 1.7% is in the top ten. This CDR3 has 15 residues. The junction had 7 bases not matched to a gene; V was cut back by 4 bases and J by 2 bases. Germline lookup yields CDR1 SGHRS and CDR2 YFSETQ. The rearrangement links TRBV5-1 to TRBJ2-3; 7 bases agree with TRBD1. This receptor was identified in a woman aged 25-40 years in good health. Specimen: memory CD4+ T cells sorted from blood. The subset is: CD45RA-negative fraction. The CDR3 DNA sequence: TGCGCCAGCAGCCCCAATACAGGGGTCACAGATACGCAGTATTTT. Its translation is CASSPNTGVTDTQYF.